This note documents a single T cell receptor beta chain sequence. This record belongs to a study of PD-L1 blockade in urothelial cancer. Looking at the study overall: Analyses were performed on blood at 3 weeks after treatment start (the second dose) and at 6 weeks.

Time point given: peripheral blood 6 weeks after treatment start. Profiling relied on immunoSEQ multiplex PCR, and the TCRdb table lists in-frame clones only, not all of them. The data show about 120,000 clones, 85% to 90% seen once. Sequenced material: PBMCs, taken around atezolizumab (anti-PD-L1) treatment. This TCR came from a man aged 60 to 69 with urothelial cancer.

The CDR3 DNA is TGTGCCAGCAGTTTAGAAGGGGCTAGTCTGGCTAACTATGGCTACACCTTC. Its translation is CASSLEGASLANYGYTF. The V call is TRBV28, the J call TRBJ1-2, with D tentatively TRBD1 (5 bases). The CDR3 covers 17 residues. Germline V lookup: CDR1 MDHEN, CDR2 SYDVKM. The ends were cut back, 2 bases at V and 0 bases at J, with 16 bases in the middle.